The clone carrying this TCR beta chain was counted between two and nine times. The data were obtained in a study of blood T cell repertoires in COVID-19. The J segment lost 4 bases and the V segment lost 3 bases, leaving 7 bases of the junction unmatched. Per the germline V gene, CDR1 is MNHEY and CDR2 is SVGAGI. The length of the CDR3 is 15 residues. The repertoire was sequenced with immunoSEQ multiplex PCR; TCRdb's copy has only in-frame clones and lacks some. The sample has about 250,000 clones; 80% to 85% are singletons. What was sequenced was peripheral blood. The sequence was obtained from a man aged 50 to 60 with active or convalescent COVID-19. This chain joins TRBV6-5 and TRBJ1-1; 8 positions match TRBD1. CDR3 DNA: TGTGCCAGCAGTTATGGACAGGGTTGGGGCACTGAAGCTTTCTTT. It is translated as CASSYGQGWGTEAFF.